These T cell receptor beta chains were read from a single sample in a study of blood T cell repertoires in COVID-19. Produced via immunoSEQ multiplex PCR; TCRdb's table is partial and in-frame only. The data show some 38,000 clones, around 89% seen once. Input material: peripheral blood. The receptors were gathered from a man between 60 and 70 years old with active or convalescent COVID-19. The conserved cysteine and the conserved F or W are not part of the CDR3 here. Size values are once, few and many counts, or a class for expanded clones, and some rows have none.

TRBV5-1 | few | ASSFSSGQETQY
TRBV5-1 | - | ASSPTGLAIYEQY
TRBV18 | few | ASSPGTGLPYEQY
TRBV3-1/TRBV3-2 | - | ASSQVTGGASPLH
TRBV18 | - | ASSPDRYYYGYT
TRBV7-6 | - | ASSRTGAYEQY
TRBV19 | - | ASSPLDITAQH
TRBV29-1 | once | SVGSANYGYT
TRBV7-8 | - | ASSLIHPGLAGGPSSYEQY
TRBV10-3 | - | AISGQAHEQF
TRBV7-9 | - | ATKPEGTARGEKLF
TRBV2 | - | ASSQQGEKLF
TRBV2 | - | ASTWTHEGEQY
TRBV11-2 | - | ASSRRQVENIQY
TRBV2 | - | ASSEQLNTEAF
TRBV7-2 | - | ASSLAGGGIYGYT
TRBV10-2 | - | ASSGLRDNTIY
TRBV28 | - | ASRPGTVNTEAF
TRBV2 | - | AARTGENGANVLT
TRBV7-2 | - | ASSLDGGLAGGLRGY
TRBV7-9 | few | ASSLRGNTEAF
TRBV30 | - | AWSSSGGTEAF
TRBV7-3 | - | ASSSEEWGRGRRFYGYT
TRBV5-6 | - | ASSRDRGHT
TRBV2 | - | ASILDSNNEKLF
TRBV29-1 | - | SALGTGIYEQY
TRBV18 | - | ASSPGTLSNTEAF
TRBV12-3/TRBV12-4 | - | ASSLPGETQY
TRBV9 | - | ASSSGVNEKLF
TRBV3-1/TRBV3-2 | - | ASSQGDSLY
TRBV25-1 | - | ASSETTGSSYEQY
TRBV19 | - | ASRQSGGSYGYT
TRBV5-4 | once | ASRAGTGVDGEAF
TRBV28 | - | ASSLPGQINTGELS
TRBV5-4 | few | ASSLLRGGTYEQY
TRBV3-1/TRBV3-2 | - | ASSQNPVLELGADTQY
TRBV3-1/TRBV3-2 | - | ASTLSGGSTEAF
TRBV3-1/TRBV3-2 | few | ASSPVWELF
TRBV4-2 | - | ASSHKLAGSTDTQY
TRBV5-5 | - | ASSPGSGGNNSPLH
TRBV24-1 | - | ATSEGLAGGGTNEQF
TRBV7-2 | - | ASSPGLARETQY
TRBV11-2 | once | ASSHGTSGYNEQF
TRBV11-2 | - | ASSTLTGRRSGYT
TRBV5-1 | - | ASSSNRFEKLF